This T cell receptor (beta chain) emerged from a study of blood T cells in healthy people across ages. Whole-study findings and limits: Long-lived donors exceeded aged donors in naive CD4+ cells and diversity.

Donors gave roughly 9.1 milliliters of peripheral blood apiece. With 4 bases clipped from V and 0 bases from J, the junction kept 9 bases outside the gene matches. Looked up from germline, CDR1 is MNHEY and CDR2 is SVGEGT. The CDR3 extends over 17 amino acids. The second PCR ran roughly 6 to 11 cycles with a sample-barcoded 5' primer and J-beta primers. TCRdb used MiXCR to reprocess the 5' RACE reads, holding one entry per CDR3 protein. This sample has more than 1 million distinct CDR3 sequences, with 40% to 50% found just once. Comment on this clonotype: No antigen is known for it.

Sequenced material: blood. The chain combines TRBV6-2 or TRBV6-3 with TRBJ1-3; 7 positions agree with TRBD1. This receptor was obtained from a woman aged 55-70 years in good health. This CDR3 is CASSFPQGLGSGNTIYF. CDR3 sequence (DNA): TGTGCCAGCAGTTTCCCACAGGGGCTTGGCTCTGGAAACACCATATATTTT.